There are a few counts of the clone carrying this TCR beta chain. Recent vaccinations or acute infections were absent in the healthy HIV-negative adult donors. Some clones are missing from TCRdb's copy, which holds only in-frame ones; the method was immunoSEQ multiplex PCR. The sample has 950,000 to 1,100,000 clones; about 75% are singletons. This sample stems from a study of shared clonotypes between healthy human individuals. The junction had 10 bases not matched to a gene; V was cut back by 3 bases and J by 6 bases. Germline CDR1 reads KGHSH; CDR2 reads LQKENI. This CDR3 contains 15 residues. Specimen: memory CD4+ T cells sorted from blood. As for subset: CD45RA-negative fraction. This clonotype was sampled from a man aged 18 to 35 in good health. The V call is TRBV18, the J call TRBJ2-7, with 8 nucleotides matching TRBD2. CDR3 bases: TGTGCCAGCTCACCTCAGACGGGGGGGCCCTTCGAGCAGTACTTC. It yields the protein CASSPQTGGPFEQYF.